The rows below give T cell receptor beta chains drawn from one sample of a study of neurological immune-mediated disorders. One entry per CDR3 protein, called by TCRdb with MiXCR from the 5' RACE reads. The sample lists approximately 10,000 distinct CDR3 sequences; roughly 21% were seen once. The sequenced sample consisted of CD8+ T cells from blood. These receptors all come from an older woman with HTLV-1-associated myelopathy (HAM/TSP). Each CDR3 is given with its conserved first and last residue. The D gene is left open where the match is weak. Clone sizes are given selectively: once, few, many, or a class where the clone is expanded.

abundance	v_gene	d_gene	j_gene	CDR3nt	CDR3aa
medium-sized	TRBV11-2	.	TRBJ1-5	TGTGCCAGCAGCTTAGAGGCAGGCCCCAATCAGCCCCAGCATTTT	CASSLEAGPNQPQHF
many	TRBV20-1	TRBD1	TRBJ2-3	TGCAGTGCTAGATTGGGGGCCGGGACAGGGCAGTATTTT	CSARLGAGTGQYF
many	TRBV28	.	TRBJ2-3	TGTGCCAGCAGATGGGGGTCCCCAGCAGATACGCAGTATTTT	CASRWGSPADTQYF
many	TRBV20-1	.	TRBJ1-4	TGCAGTGCTATTAACCACAGACAGACTTCTAATGAAAAACTGTTTTTT	CSAINHRQTSNEKLFF
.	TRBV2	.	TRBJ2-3	TGTGCCACCGCCCAGTGGAGTAGCACAGATACGCAGTATTTT	CATAQWSSTDTQYF
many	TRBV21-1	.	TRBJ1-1	TGTGCCAGCAGCAAAGGAGACACTGAAGCTTTCTTT	CASSKGDTEAFF
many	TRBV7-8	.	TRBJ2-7	TGTGCCAGCAGCTTAGGCTATCTGGACTACGAGCAGTACTTC	CASSLGYLDYEQYF
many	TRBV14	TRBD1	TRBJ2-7	TGTGCCAGCAGCCAATTTTCGGGACAGATCTACGAGCAGTACTTC	CASSQFSGQIYEQYF
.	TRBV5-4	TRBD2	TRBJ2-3	TGTGCCAGCAGCCCGGCCGACGGGGGGGACACAGATACGCAGTATTTT	CASSPADGGDTDTQYF
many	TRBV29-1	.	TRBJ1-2	TGCAGCGTTGAAGATAGCCAGGGCCCTAACTATGGCTACACCTTC	CSVEDSQGPNYGYTF
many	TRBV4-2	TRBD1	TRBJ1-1	TGTGCCAGCAGCCAAGCCGAGGGGGCGAACACTGAAGCTTTCTTT	CASSQAEGANTEAFF
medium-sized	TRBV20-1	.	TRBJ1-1	TGCAGTGCTAGTTACGAGGGCTCGAACACTGAAGCTTTCTTT	CSASYEGSNTEAFF
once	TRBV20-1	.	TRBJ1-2	TGCAGTGCTGGACCCCCTGGGGCCGTCTATGGCTACACCTTC	CSAGPPGAVYGYTF
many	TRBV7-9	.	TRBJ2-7	TGTGCCAGCAGCTTAACAGGGCCCTACGAGCAGTACTTC	CASSLTGPYEQYF
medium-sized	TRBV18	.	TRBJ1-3	TGTGCCAGCTCACCTGGAAACACCATATATTTT	CASSPGNTIYF
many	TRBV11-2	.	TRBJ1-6	TGTGCCAGCAGCCCTCGGGTAGGCTTTTCACCCCTCCACTTT	CASSPRVGFSPLHF
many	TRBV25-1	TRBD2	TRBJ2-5	TGTGCCAGCAGTGAGCATGGACTAGCGGCTCAAGAGACCCAGTACTTC	CASSEHGLAAQETQYF
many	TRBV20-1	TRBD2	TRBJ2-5	TGCAGTGCTAGGGACCCCCTAGCGGGGGGCCAAGAGACCCAGTACTTC	CSARDPLAGGQETQYF
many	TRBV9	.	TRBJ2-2	TGTGCCAGCACTCCTCCCGGGACAACGAACACCGGGGAGCTGTTTTTT	CASTPPGTTNTGELFF
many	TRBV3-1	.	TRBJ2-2	TGTGCCAGCAGCCAAGAGTCCCCCGGGGAGCTGTTTTTT	CASSQESPGELFF
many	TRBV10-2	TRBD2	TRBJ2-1	TGCGCCAGCAGTGATCATAGCGGGGGGCCCGATGAGCAGTTCTTC	CASSDHSGGPDEQFF
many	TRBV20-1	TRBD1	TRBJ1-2	TGCAGTGCTAGTGAGGGGAAAACAGGGGCCTATGGCTACACCTTC	CSASEGKTGAYGYTF
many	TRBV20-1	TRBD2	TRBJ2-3	TGCAGTGCCTCAGCTAGCGGGGGAGGAACAGATACGCAGTATTTT	CSASASGGGTDTQYF
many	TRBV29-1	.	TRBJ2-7	TGCAGCGTTGCGGTCGACGAGCAGTACTTC	CSVAVDEQYF